This TCR beta chain comes out of a study of shared clonotypes between healthy human individuals. Assay used: immunoSEQ multiplex PCR; TCRdb lists only in-frame clones, some missing. The sample carries about 1 million clones, under 80% recorded once. This CDR3 has 14 amino acids. CDR1 and CDR2 (germline): SGHVS, FQNEAQ. V lost 4 bases and J lost 2, with 11 bases in between. The receptor's source is a man between 18 and 29 years old in good health. The sample taken for sequencing was memory CD4+ T cells sorted from blood. Subset reported: CD45RA-negative fraction. This sequence joins TRBV7-8 and TRBJ2-5, with D perhaps matching TRBD1 (6 bases). The CDR3 is CASSSPQGQETQYF. CDR3 nucleotides: TGTGCCAGCAGCTCGCCGCAGGGGCAAGAGACCCAGTACTTC.